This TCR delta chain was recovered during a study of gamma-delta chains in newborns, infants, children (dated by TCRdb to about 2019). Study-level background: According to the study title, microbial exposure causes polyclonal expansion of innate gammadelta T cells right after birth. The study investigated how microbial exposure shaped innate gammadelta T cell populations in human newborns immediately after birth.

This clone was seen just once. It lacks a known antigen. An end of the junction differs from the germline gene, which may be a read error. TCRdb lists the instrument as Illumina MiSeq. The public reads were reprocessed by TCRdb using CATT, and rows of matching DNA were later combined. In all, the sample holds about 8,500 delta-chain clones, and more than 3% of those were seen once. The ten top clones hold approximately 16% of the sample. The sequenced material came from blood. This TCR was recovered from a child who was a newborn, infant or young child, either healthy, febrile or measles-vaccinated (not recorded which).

The sequenced DNA is TGTGCCTGTGACACCGTACTGGGGACACCACACTCCCGGGACACCCGACAGATGTTTTTC. The resulting protein is CACDTVLGTPHSRDTRQMFF. In this chain, TRDV2 is recombined with TRDJ3; 7 bases in the middle match TRDD3. No J gene was available from TCRdb, and it was assigned here by a germline match of the DNA. Via the germline V gene, CDR1 is GEAIGNYY and CDR2 EKD. Taken from cysteine to phenylalanine, the CDR3 has 20 residues. Just CDR3 DNA is preserved here, 60 bases in frame from base 1.